The rows below give T cell receptor beta chains drawn from one sample of a study of cytomegalovirus exposure and HLA in healthy donors. Assay used: immunoSEQ multiplex PCR; TCRdb lists only in-frame clones, some missing. This table has 110,000 or so clones, around 88% appearing once. Sequencing used PBMCs. The receptor source for this set is a man aged 18 to 29 in good health and CMV-seronegative. CDR3s include the opening cysteine and the closing phenylalanine or tryptophan. The D gene is left open where the match is weak. The listing skips clone size in some rows; elsewhere it reads once, few, many or a size class.

cdr3_aa: CASSAVRPSANEKLFF; cdr3_nt: TGTGCCAGCAGTGCGGTCAGGCCCTCAGCTAATGAAAAACTGTTTTTT; clone_size: NA; j_call: TRBJ1-4; d_call: NA; v_call: TRBV6-1
cdr3_aa: CASSFDRGGSNQPQHF; cdr3_nt: TGTGCCAGCAGCTTTGACAGGGGAGGGAGCAATCAGCCCCAGCATTTT; clone_size: NA; j_call: TRBJ1-5; d_call: TRBD1; v_call: TRBV5-8
cdr3_aa: CASSFRSGADSSYTF; cdr3_nt: TGTGCCAGCAGCTTTCGATCTGGTGCCGACAGTAGCTACACCTTC; clone_size: many; j_call: TRBJ1-2; d_call: NA; v_call: TRBV7-2
cdr3_aa: CASSSSGDLGFF; cdr3_nt: TGTGCCAGCAGCTCTTCAGGGGATCTCGGGTTCTTC; clone_size: once; j_call: TRBJ2-1; d_call: NA; v_call: TRBV5-8
cdr3_aa: CASRKQGVEYGYTF; cdr3_nt: TGTGCCAGCAGAAAACAGGGGGTAGAGTATGGCTACACCTTC; clone_size: NA; j_call: TRBJ1-2; d_call: TRBD1; v_call: TRBV6-1
cdr3_aa: CASSIPTGDTDTQYF; cdr3_nt: TGTGCCAGTAGTATCCCGACAGGAGACACAGATACGCAGTATTTT; clone_size: NA; j_call: TRBJ2-3; d_call: NA; v_call: TRBV19
cdr3_aa: CASSPGLPAFPDTQYF; cdr3_nt: TGTGCCAGCAGCCCGGGACTGCCCGCCTTCCCAGATACGCAGTATTTT; clone_size: NA; j_call: TRBJ2-3; d_call: NA; v_call: TRBV5-8
cdr3_aa: CASSLRGNQPQHF; cdr3_nt: TGTGCCAGCAGCTTACGGGGAAATCAGCCCCAGCATTTT; clone_size: NA; j_call: TRBJ1-5; d_call: NA; v_call: TRBV7-2
cdr3_aa: CTSSRCPGGCYGYTF; cdr3_nt: TGCACCAGCAGCCGGTGCCCAGGGGGCTGCTATGGCTACACCTTC; clone_size: NA; j_call: TRBJ1-2; d_call: NA; v_call: TRBV1
cdr3_aa: CASSPGTSGSTDTQYF; cdr3_nt: TGTGCCAGCAGCCCTGGGACTAGCGGTAGCACAGATACGCAGTATTTT; clone_size: NA; j_call: TRBJ2-3; d_call: TRBD2; v_call: TRBV5-4
cdr3_aa: CAWKQGAANTGELFF; cdr3_nt: TGTGCCTGGAAACAGGGAGCTGCGAACACCGGGGAGCTGTTTTTT; clone_size: once; j_call: TRBJ2-2; d_call: NA; v_call: TRBV30
cdr3_aa: CATSRQGTGELFF; cdr3_nt: TGTGCCACCAGCAGACAGGGAACCGGGGAGCTGTTTTTT; clone_size: NA; j_call: TRBJ2-2; d_call: NA; v_call: TRBV15
cdr3_aa: CSATRGQRIYNEQFF; cdr3_nt: TGCAGCGCGACCCGGGGACAGCGAATCTACAATGAGCAGTTCTTC; clone_size: NA; j_call: TRBJ2-1; d_call: TRBD1; v_call: TRBV29-1
cdr3_aa: CSGGIHNEQYF; cdr3_nt: TGCAGTGGCGGGATCCACAACGAGCAGTACTTC; clone_size: NA; j_call: TRBJ2-7; d_call: NA; v_call: TRBV20-1
cdr3_aa: CASSEGLADNTGELFF; cdr3_nt: TGTGCCAGCAGCGAGGGACTAGCGGATAACACCGGGGAGCTGTTTTTT; clone_size: NA; j_call: TRBJ2-2; d_call: TRBD2; v_call: TRBV9
cdr3_aa: CASSLVMESAAGNTIYF; cdr3_nt: TGTGCCAGCAGCTTAGTTATGGAATCCGCGGCAGGAAACACCATATATTTT; clone_size: NA; j_call: TRBJ1-3; d_call: NA; v_call: TRBV11-2
cdr3_aa: CASSGGQVSNTGELFF; cdr3_nt: TGTGCCAGCAGTGGCGGACAGGTCTCGAACACCGGGGAGCTGTTTTTT; clone_size: NA; j_call: TRBJ2-2; d_call: TRBD1; v_call: TRBV9
cdr3_aa: CASSPPRTSSYNEQFF; cdr3_nt: TGTGCCAGCAGCCCGCCCCGGACTAGCTCCTACAATGAGCAGTTCTTC; clone_size: NA; j_call: TRBJ2-1; d_call: TRBD2; v_call: TRBV5-4
cdr3_aa: CAWIPFGLEQFF; cdr3_nt: TGTGCCTGGATCCCGTTCGGACTGGAGCAGTTCTTC; clone_size: NA; j_call: TRBJ2-1; d_call: NA; v_call: TRBV30
cdr3_aa: CASSIAGQGPDTQYF; cdr3_nt: TGTGCCAGTAGTATAGCCGGACAGGGACCCGATACGCAGTATTTT; clone_size: NA; j_call: TRBJ2-3; d_call: TRBD1; v_call: TRBV19
cdr3_aa: CASGLGRSGKETQYF; cdr3_nt: TGTGCCAGCGGTCTTGGAAGGTCGGGAAAGGAGACCCAGTACTTC; clone_size: NA; j_call: TRBJ2-5; d_call: NA; v_call: TRBV6-1
cdr3_aa: CASSLRDSGSYEQYF; cdr3_nt: TGCGCCAGCAGCTTGCGGGACAGCGGATCCTACGAGCAGTACTTC; clone_size: NA; j_call: TRBJ2-7; d_call: TRBD1; v_call: TRBV5-1
cdr3_aa: CAWSAGQGQEKLFF; cdr3_nt: TGTGCCTGGAGTGCAGGACAGGGTCAAGAAAAACTGTTTTTT; clone_size: NA; j_call: TRBJ1-4; d_call: TRBD1; v_call: TRBV30
cdr3_aa: CASSNRDFSYEQYF; cdr3_nt: TGTGCCAGCAGCAACCGGGACTTTTCCTACGAGCAGTACTTC; clone_size: once; j_call: TRBJ2-7; d_call: NA; v_call: TRBV5-6
cdr3_aa: CASRGLGTAYGYTF; cdr3_nt: TGTGCCAGCAGGGGACTGGGGACCGCCTATGGCTACACCTTC; clone_size: few; j_call: TRBJ1-2; d_call: NA; v_call: TRBV6-5
cdr3_aa: CASRPGQGEADTQYF; cdr3_nt: TGTGCCAGCAGACCGGGACAGGGGGAGGCGGATACGCAGTATTTT; clone_size: NA; j_call: TRBJ2-3; d_call: TRBD1; v_call: TRBV6-1
cdr3_aa: CASSQPRGLSAEAFF; cdr3_nt: TGTGCCAGCAGCCAGCCTAGGGGCCTTTCGGCTGAAGCTTTCTTT; clone_size: NA; j_call: TRBJ1-1; d_call: NA; v_call: TRBV5-6
cdr3_aa: CASILQGGDGYTF; cdr3_nt: TGTGCCAGCATACTCCAGGGTGGGGATGGCTACACCTTC; clone_size: NA; j_call: TRBJ1-2; d_call: NA; v_call: TRBV6-1
cdr3_aa: CASSFSDRVGNEKLFF; cdr3_nt: TGTGCCAGCAGCTTTTCGGACAGGGTGGGGAATGAAAAACTGTTTTTT; clone_size: NA; j_call: TRBJ1-4; d_call: TRBD1; v_call: TRBV7-9
cdr3_aa: CASSLVETSGELFF; cdr3_nt: TGTGCCAGCAGCCTTGTTGAGACTAGCGGGGAGCTGTTTTTT; clone_size: NA; j_call: TRBJ2-2; d_call: NA; v_call: TRBV27
cdr3_aa: CAWSVWSGGGLEEKLFF; cdr3_nt: TGTGCCTGGAGTGTATGGTCAGGGGGCGGATTAGAAGAAAAACTGTTTTTT; clone_size: NA; j_call: TRBJ1-4; d_call: TRBD1; v_call: TRBV30
cdr3_aa: CASSHGGANVLTF; cdr3_nt: TGTGCCAGCAGCCACGGTGGGGCCAACGTCCTGACTTTC; clone_size: once; j_call: TRBJ2-6; d_call: NA; v_call: TRBV6-6
cdr3_aa: CAISDRVSYEQYF; cdr3_nt: TGTGCCATCAGTGACCGGGTTTCCTACGAGCAGTACTTC; clone_size: NA; j_call: TRBJ2-7; d_call: NA; v_call: TRBV10-3
cdr3_aa: CASSRGSYEQYF; cdr3_nt: TGTGCCAGCAGCCGGGGGAGCTACGAGCAGTACTTC; clone_size: NA; j_call: TRBJ2-7; d_call: NA; v_call: TRBV6-5
cdr3_aa: CASSLGQGVTDTQYF; cdr3_nt: TGTGCCAGCAGCTTGGGACAGGGGGTCACAGATACGCAGTATTTT; clone_size: NA; j_call: TRBJ2-3; d_call: TRBD1; v_call: TRBV5-4
cdr3_aa: CASSRDLVGELFF; cdr3_nt: TGTGCCAGCAGCCGAGATTTAGTCGGGGAGCTGTTTTTT; clone_size: NA; j_call: TRBJ2-2; d_call: NA; v_call: TRBV4-2
cdr3_aa: CAWSVGSGGYEQYF; cdr3_nt: TGTGCCTGGAGTGTGGGTAGCGGGGGGTACGAGCAGTACTTC; clone_size: NA; j_call: TRBJ2-7; d_call: TRBD2; v_call: TRBV30
cdr3_aa: CASSVKTGYGYTF; cdr3_nt: TGTGCCAGTAGTGTGAAGACTGGCTATGGCTACACCTTC; clone_size: once; j_call: TRBJ1-2; d_call: NA; v_call: TRBV19
cdr3_aa: CASTNLAGELFF; cdr3_nt: TGTGCCAGCACCAACCTAGCCGGGGAGCTGTTTTTT; clone_size: NA; j_call: TRBJ2-2; d_call: NA; v_call: TRBV11-2
cdr3_aa: CASSDVGGLSSGNTIYF; cdr3_nt: TGTGCCAGCAGTGATGTAGGGGGATTAAGCTCTGGAAACACCATATATTTT; clone_size: NA; j_call: TRBJ1-3; d_call: NA; v_call: TRBV6-1
cdr3_aa: CAWSVSPARGETQYF; cdr3_nt: TGTGCCTGGAGTGTATCCCCCGCGCGGGGAGAGACCCAGTACTTC; clone_size: NA; j_call: TRBJ2-5; d_call: NA; v_call: TRBV30
cdr3_aa: CATQEGNTAGYGYTF; cdr3_nt: TGTGCCACCCAGGAGGGAAACACCGCCGGCTATGGCTACACCTTC; clone_size: NA; j_call: TRBJ1-2; d_call: NA; v_call: TRBV19
cdr3_aa: CASSQETGGTEAFF; cdr3_nt: TGTGCCAGCAGCCAAGAAACCGGGGGCACTGAAGCTTTCTTT; clone_size: NA; j_call: TRBJ1-1; d_call: NA; v_call: TRBV14
cdr3_aa: CASSLDFSYEQYF; cdr3_nt: TGTGCCAGTAGTTTGGACTTCTCCTACGAGCAGTACTTC; clone_size: once; j_call: TRBJ2-7; d_call: NA; v_call: TRBV19
cdr3_aa: CASSEGTGHNSPLHF; cdr3_nt: TGTGCCAGCAGTGAAGGGACAGGGCATAATTCACCCCTCCACTTT; clone_size: once; j_call: TRBJ1-6; d_call: TRBD1; v_call: TRBV6-1
cdr3_aa: CASSETGLAGLNEQFF; cdr3_nt: TGTGCCAGTAGCGAAACGGGACTAGCGGGGCTCAATGAGCAGTTCTTC; clone_size: NA; j_call: TRBJ2-1; d_call: TRBD2; v_call: TRBV19
cdr3_aa: CASSVDSSYEQYF; cdr3_nt: TGTGCCAGCAGCGTAGACAGTTCCTACGAGCAGTACTTC; clone_size: NA; j_call: TRBJ2-7; d_call: NA; v_call: TRBV7-9
cdr3_aa: CASSGVGGDKNIQYF; cdr3_nt: TGTGCCAGCAGTGGTGTCGGTGGAGACAAAAACATTCAGTACTTC; clone_size: NA; j_call: TRBJ2-4; d_call: NA; v_call: TRBV25-1
cdr3_aa: CASSATRDRGSYEQYF; cdr3_nt: TGCGCCAGCAGCGCAACACGGGACAGGGGATCCTACGAGCAGTACTTC; clone_size: NA; j_call: TRBJ2-7; d_call: TRBD1; v_call: TRBV5-1
cdr3_aa: CASEGGETQYF; cdr3_nt: TGTGCCAGCGAAGGGGGCGAGACCCAGTACTTC; clone_size: NA; j_call: TRBJ2-5; d_call: TRBD1; v_call: TRBV7-9